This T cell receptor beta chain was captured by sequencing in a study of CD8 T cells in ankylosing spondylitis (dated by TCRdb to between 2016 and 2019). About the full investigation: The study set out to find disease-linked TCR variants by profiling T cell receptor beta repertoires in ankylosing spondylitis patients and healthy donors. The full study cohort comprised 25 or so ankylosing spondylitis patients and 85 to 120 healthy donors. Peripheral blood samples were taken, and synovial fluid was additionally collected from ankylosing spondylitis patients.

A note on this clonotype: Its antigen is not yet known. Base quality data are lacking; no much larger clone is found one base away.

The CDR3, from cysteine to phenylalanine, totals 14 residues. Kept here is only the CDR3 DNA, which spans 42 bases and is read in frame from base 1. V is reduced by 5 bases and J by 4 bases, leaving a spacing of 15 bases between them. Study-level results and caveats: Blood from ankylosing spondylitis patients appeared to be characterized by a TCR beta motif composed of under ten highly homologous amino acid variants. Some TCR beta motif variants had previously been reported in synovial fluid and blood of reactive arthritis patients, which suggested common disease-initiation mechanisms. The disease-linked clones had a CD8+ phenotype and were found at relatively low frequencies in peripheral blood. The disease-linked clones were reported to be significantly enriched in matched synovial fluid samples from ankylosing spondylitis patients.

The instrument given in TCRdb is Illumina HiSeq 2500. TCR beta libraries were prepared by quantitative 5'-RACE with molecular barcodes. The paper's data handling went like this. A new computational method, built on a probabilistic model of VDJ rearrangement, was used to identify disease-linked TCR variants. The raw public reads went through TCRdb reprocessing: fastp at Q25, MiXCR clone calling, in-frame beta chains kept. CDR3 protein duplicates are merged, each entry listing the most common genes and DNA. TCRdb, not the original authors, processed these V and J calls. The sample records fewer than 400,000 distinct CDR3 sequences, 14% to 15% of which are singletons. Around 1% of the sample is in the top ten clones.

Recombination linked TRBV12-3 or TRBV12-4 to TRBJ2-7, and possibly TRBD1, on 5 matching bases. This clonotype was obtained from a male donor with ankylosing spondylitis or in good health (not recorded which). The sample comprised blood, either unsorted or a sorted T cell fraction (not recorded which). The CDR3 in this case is CASSPGRVRYEQYF. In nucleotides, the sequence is TGTGCCAGCAGTCCCGGCAGGGTTAGGTACGAGCAGTACTTC.